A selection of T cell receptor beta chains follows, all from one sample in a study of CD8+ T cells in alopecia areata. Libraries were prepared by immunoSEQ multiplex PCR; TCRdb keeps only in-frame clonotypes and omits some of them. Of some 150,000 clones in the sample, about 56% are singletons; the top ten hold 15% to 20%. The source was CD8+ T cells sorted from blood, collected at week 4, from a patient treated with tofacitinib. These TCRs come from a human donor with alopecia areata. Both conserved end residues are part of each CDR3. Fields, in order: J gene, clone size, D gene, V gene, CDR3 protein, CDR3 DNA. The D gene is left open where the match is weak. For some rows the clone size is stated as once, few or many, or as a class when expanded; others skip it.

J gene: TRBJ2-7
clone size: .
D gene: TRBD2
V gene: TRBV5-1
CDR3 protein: CASTGGWNEQYF
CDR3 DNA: TGCGCCAGCACCGGGGGGTGGAACGAGCAGTACTTC

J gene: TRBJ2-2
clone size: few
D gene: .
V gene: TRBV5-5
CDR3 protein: CASSFSWGPYTGELFF
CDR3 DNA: TGTGCCAGCAGCTTTAGTTGGGGTCCGTACACCGGGGAGCTGTTTTTT

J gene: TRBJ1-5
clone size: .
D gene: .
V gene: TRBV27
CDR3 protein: CASSLSWDSNQPQHF
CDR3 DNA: TGTGCCAGCTCCCTATCCTGGGACAGCAATCAGCCCCAGCATTTT

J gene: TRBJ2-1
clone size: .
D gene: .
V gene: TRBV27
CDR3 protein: CASSFGGNEQFF
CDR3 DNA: TGTGCCAGCAGTTTCGGGGGAAATGAGCAGTTCTTC

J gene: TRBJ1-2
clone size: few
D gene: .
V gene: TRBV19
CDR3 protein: CASSSTDYGYTF
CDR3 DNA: TGTGCCAGTAGTAGCACCGACTATGGCTACACCTTC

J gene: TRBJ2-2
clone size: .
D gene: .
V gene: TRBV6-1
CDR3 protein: CASSSGTNTGELFF
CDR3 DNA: TGTGCCAGCAGTTCCGGGACTAACACCGGGGAGCTGTTTTTT

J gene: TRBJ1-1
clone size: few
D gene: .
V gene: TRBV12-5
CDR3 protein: CASGLGPMEAFF
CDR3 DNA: TGTGCTAGTGGACTGGGACCGATGGAAGCTTTCTTT

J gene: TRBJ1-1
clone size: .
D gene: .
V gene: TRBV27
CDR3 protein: CASTDWRTTEAFF
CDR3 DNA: TGTGCCAGCACCGACTGGAGGACCACTGAAGCTTTCTTT

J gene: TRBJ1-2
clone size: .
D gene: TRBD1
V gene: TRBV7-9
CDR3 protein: CASSSGQGSYGYTF
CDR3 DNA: TGTGCCAGCAGCTCAGGACAGGGAAGCTATGGCTACACCTTC

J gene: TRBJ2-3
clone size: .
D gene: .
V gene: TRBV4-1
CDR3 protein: CASSQDGAADTQYF
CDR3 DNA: TGCGCCAGCAGCCAAGACGGGGCTGCAGATACGCAGTATTTT